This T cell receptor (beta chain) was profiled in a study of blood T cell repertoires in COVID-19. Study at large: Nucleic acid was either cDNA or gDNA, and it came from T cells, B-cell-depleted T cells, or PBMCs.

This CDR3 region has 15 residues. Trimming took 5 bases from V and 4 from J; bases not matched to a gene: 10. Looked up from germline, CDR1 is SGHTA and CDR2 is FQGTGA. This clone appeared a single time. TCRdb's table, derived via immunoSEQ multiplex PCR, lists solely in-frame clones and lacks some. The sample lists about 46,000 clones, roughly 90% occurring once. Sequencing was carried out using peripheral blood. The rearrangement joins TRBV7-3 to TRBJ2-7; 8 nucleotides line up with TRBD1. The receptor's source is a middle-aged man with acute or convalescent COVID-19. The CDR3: CASSVGQGPRYEQYF. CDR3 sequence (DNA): TGTGCCAGCAGCGTAGGACAGGGCCCTAGGTACGAGCAGTACTTC.